Listed below are T cell receptor beta chains from one sample, sequenced in a study of blood T cell repertoires in COVID-19. Profiled with immunoSEQ multiplex PCR; TCRdb holds only in-frame clones, not every one. The data show a few hundred thousand clones, around 87% seen once. The material sequenced was PBMCs or T cells enriched from blood (not recorded which). These receptor sequences come from a man in his thirties or forties who had recovered from COVID-19. The CDR3 runs from the conserved cysteine through the conserved F or W. The order of the fields is V gene, J gene, CDR3 protein.

V: TRBV11-2; J: TRBJ1-3; CDR3: CASSPSRSGNTIYF
V: TRBV4-2; J: TRBJ2-3; CDR3: CASSQGTSGGPLTDTQYF
V: TRBV7-9; J: TRBJ1-2; CDR3: CASSLGTRGYTF
V: TRBV10-3; J: TRBJ1-2; CDR3: CATLDRANYGYTF
V: TRBV7-8; J: TRBJ1-5; CDR3: CASSRLGVSNQPQHF
V: TRBV5-6; J: TRBJ2-2; CDR3: CASSLAPAGARAGELFF
V: TRBV10-3; J: TRBJ2-7; CDR3: CAISAGTGEGEQYF
V: TRBV7-4; J: TRBJ1-5; CDR3: CASSPRPGTGTGQPQHF
V: TRBV19; J: TRBJ1-2; CDR3: CASSPQTGYNYGYTF
V: TRBV2; J: TRBJ2-5; CDR3: CASSEFGTGGEETQYF
V: TRBV5-4; J: TRBJ2-7; CDR3: CASSSASTGGYEQYF
V: TRBV5-1; J: TRBJ2-2; CDR3: CASSLGQGGAGELFF
V: TRBV5-5; J: TRBJ1-1; CDR3: CASSLEWTANTEAFF
V: TRBV6-1; J: TRBJ2-7; CDR3: CASSEPTGSKEQYF
V: TRBV7-9; J: TRBJ2-5; CDR3: CASSLAGGWQETQYF
V: TRBV7-2; J: TRBJ1-2; CDR3: CASSLETALAGGYTF
V: TRBV4-1; J: TRBJ2-1; CDR3: CASSQVPTSGGEQFF
V: TRBV3-1/TRBV3-2; J: TRBJ2-1; CDR3: CASSQRSVENEQFF
V: TRBV6-5; J: TRBJ2-7; CDR3: CASSLGGTPVEQYF
V: TRBV24-1; J: TRBJ2-2; CDR3: CATSISGTGKTGELFF
V: TRBV19; J: TRBJ1-4; CDR3: CASSSTGVDEKLFF
V: TRBV27; J: TRBJ1-6; CDR3: CASSLTRGGSSYNSPLHF
V: TRBV27; J: TRBJ2-2; CDR3: CATRRGGELFF
V: TRBV10-2; J: TRBJ1-1; CDR3: CASSPAEGGTEAFF
V: TRBV15; J: TRBJ2-3; CDR3: CATSRELPGLAGINTDTQYF
V: TRBV7-2; J: TRBJ1-6; CDR3: CASSARSGQGNSPLHF